This T cell receptor (beta chain) was found in a study of radiation and T cells in renal cell carcinoma. This clone has more than one count but fewer than ten. Its antigen remains unidentified. General study results and limits: Top tumor clonotypes rose in blood 2 weeks post-radiation, then contracted.

Trimming stripped 5 bases from V and 6 bases from J, with 19 bases between. CDR1 is SGHVS and CDR2 is FNYEAQ in the germline V gene. The CDR3 has 15 amino acids. The data were produced by immunoSEQ multiplex PCR, yet TCRdb's version contains in-frame clones alone and is incomplete. The profile covers 10,000 to 15,000 clones, with roughly 34% appearing a single time and 15% to 19% taken by the ten largest. Sample treatment: 15 Gy SBRT to primary tumor, nephrectomy 4 weeks later. This rearrangement joins TRBV7-6 to TRBJ1-1, with a possible D match to TRBD1 (6 bases). The sequencing here drew on tumor tissue, taken from a patient whose treatment included radiotherapy and nephrectomy. This TCR was sampled from a man aged 55 to 70 with renal cell carcinoma. The CDR3 DNA reads TGTGCCAGCAGCCAGGGGACCCCCATCGCGGCTGAAGCTTTCTTT. This sequence encodes CASSQGTPIAAEAFF.